Shown below are 29 T cell receptor beta chains from a single sample sequenced in a study of patients and donors after allogeneic stem cell transplantation. TCRdb re-called the RT-PCR reads with MiXCR, one entry per CDR3 protein. The sample lists hundreds of thousands of distinct CDR3 sequences; around 16% were seen once. Sequenced: blood, either unsorted or a sorted T cell fraction (not recorded which). Receptors originate from a human donor who was either an allogeneic HSCT recipient or a stem cell or donor lymphocyte infusion donor (not recorded which). It is not recorded whose cells these are; they may come from a transplant donor.

A few counts support this clonotype. This chain connects TRBV20-1 to TRBJ2-2, with D perhaps given as TRBD1 or TRBD2 (5 bases each). This CDR3 contains 16 residues. The V and J ends lost 1 base and 1 base respectively, with 13 bases between them. Germline CDR1 is DFQATT and CDR2 is SNEGSKA (reference sequence). The CDR3 sequence: CSARVSGQGNTGELFF. The DNA of the CDR3 is TGCAGTGCTAGAGTTTCGGGGCAGGGGAACACCGGGGAGCTGTTTTTT.

This chain uses TRBV11-2 with TRBJ1-4; D might be TRBD1 (5 bases). V dropped 2 bases and J dropped 8 bases, with 24 bases sitting between them. This CDR3 is built from 18 residues. Germline CDR1 is SGHAT and CDR2 is FQNNGV. CDR3 sequence reads: CASSLTVGRRGFREKLFF. Here the CDR3 DNA reads TGTGCCAGCAGCTTAACAGTTGGGAGAAGGGGTTTCCGAGAAAAACTGTTTTTT.

This clonotype has more than one count but fewer than ten. The chain is built from TRBV5-1 and TRBJ2-2; D gene ambiguous. In germline, CDR1 is SGHRS, CDR2 YFSETQ. V was shortened by 6 bases and J by 4 bases, with 10 bases between the two germline ends. This CDR3 contains 13 residues. The DNA for the CDR3 is TGCGCCAGCAATCCGTTCGGCACCGGGGAGCTGTTTTTT. Translation gives CASNPFGTGELFF.

This clonotype was counted a few times. The rearrangement joins TRBV20-1 to TRBJ2-1; 8 nucleotides line up with TRBD2. Germline V gene data show CDR1 as DFQATT and CDR2 as SNEGSKA (reference sequence). V lost 2 bases to trimming and J lost 2 bases; unmatched junction nucleotides: 5. The length of the CDR3 is 15 residues. The chain's CDR3 is CSARYSGAPYNEQFF. CDR3 nucleotide sequence: TGCAGTGCTAGATATAGCGGGGCTCCCTACAATGAGCAGTTCTTC.

The V gene is TRBV6-2 or TRBV6-3, the J gene TRBJ2-1; D is ambiguous. The CDR3 runs to 15 residues. Between the trimmed V and J ends, which lost 7 bases and 4 bases, there was a span of 17 bases. Germline-derived CDR1 and CDR2 are MNHEY and SVGEGT. For the CDR3, the DNA is TGTGCCAGCATTACAAAAAAATTGGGTTACAATGAGCAGTTCTTC. It encodes CASITKKLGYNEQFF.

This clonotype was detected a few times. The V and J genes are TRBV6-5 and TRBJ1-2, with 9 bases fitting TRBD1. V was pared by 2 bases and J by 4 bases, with 8 bases of the junction left unmatched. This CDR3 has 16 residues. Per germline, CDR1 MNHEY and CDR2 SVGAGI. The CDR3 DNA is TGTGCCAGCAGTTACACCGGCGGGACAGGGAGCTATGGCTACACCTTC. Amino acid sequence: CASSYTGGTGSYGYTF.

CDR3 amino acids: CASSQDTDRFGEQYF. CDR3 in DNA: TGCGCCAGCAGCCAAGATACGGACAGATTTGGGGAGCAGTACTTC. V is TRBV4-1 and J is TRBJ2-7, with D possibly TRBD1 on 6 matching bases. Germline CDR1 reads MGHRA; CDR2 reads YSYEKL. Trimming removed 0 bases at V and 7 bases at J, with 16 bases between. The CDR3 runs to 15 residues.

This sequence joins TRBV6-1 and TRBJ1-5; D is unclear. This CDR3 is built from 14 residues. Trimming left V 3 bases short and J 0 bases short, with 6 bases between. Germline V gene sequence: CDR1 MNHNS, CDR2 SASEGT. CDR3 in DNA: TGTGCCAGCAGTGACCCTGGTAGCAATCAGCCCCAGCATTTT. Its protein is CASSDPGSNQPQHF.

In its sample, this clonotype was seen many times. This chain connects TRBV24-1 to TRBJ2-1; 9 bases fit TRBD2. The V and J ends lost 1 base and 7 bases, in that order; junction bases with no gene match: 7. CDR1 is KGHDR, CDR2 SFDVKD, per germline. This CDR3 is built from 16 residues. CDR3 residues: CATSDFVTSGLNEQFF. The CDR3 bases are TGTGCCACCAGTGATTTCGTAACTAGCGGGTTGAATGAGCAGTTCTTC.

There are a few counts of this clonotype. The rearrangement links TRBV30 to TRBJ2-2; D gene uncertain. The CDR3 sequence is 14 residues long. V lost 4 bases and J lost 1, with 10 bases in between. CDR1 GTSNPN and CDR2 SVGIG come from the germline V gene (reference sequence). This CDR3 is CAWKVPRNTGELFF. The CDR3 nucleotides are TGTGCCTGGAAGGTTCCCAGGAACACCGGGGAGCTGTTTTTT.

In this sample, this clonotype turned up a few times. V is TRBV7-8 and J is TRBJ2-7, with D maybe TRBD1 (5 bases). V was cut by 2 bases and J by 2 bases, with 10 bases left in between. The CDR3 has 14 amino acids. Germline loops: CDR1 SGHVS, CDR2 FQNEAQ. The CDR3, as DNA: TGTGCCAGCAGCTTAACAGGTACCACCTACGAGCAGTACTTC. Its protein is CASSLTGTTYEQYF. The entire variable domain, with the rest obtained from reference TRBV7-8 and TRBJ2-7, is as follows: GAGVSQSPRYKVAKRGQDVALRCDPISGHVSLFWYQQALGQGPEFLTYFQNEAQLDKSGLPSDRFFAERPEGSVSTLKIQRTQQEDSAVYLCASSLTGTTYEQYFGPGTRLTVT.

This clonotype was seen only a few times. The rearrangement links TRBV7-2 to TRBJ2-3, with D maybe TRBD1 (5 bases). V was shortened by 1 base and J by 3 bases, with 8 bases between the two germline ends. CDR3 length: 14 residues. Germline V lookup: CDR1 SGHTA, CDR2 FQGNSA. CDR3 sequence: CASSLGGQTDTQYF. DNA of the CDR3: TGTGCCAGCAGCTTAGGGGGCCAAACAGATACGCAGTATTTT.

The V gene is TRBV28, the J gene TRBJ1-5; D might be TRBD1 (6 bases). Trimming left V 2 bases short and J 7 bases short, with 12 bases between. This CDR3 spans 14 amino acids. The germline V gene has CDR1 MDHEN and CDR2 SYDVKM. The CDR3 DNA reads TGTGCCAGCAGTTTAGTAGGGGGGTTGCAGCCCCAGCATTTT. This encodes CASSLVGGLQPQHF.

This chain connects TRBV7-2 to TRBJ2-7; the D gene is possibly TRBD2 (5 bases). V was pared by 5 bases and J by 0 bases, with 17 bases between. The CDR3 totals 16 residues. The V gene's germline CDR1 is SGHTA and CDR2 FQGNSA. The CDR3 DNA is TGTGCCAGCAGCCCGGTACTGGGGAGATTCTCCTACGAGCAGTACTTC. Its protein product is CASSPVLGRFSYEQYF.

This clonotype appeared a few times. The chain recombines TRBV19 with TRBJ1-4, with D possibly being TRBD1 (5 bases). This CDR3 region has 15 residues. From germline, CDR1 is LNHDA and CDR2 SQIVND (reference sequence). V was clipped by 8 bases and J by 5 bases, with 18 bases between them. CDR3 sequence: CASGRGRPRNEKLFF. CDR3 coding DNA: TGTGCCAGTGGTCGGGGGAGGCCAAGGAATGAAAAACTGTTTTTT.

V gene TRBV20-1 combines with J gene TRBJ1-6; 7 nucleotides agree with TRBD1. J lost 8 bases, V lost 6 bases, and 10 bases had no gene match. From germline, CDR1 is DFQATT and CDR2 SNEGSKA (reference sequence). The CDR3 is made up of 14 amino acids. CDR3 DNA: TGCAGTGCCCACAGGGGTATTGGGGATTCACCCCTCCACTTT. Translated: CSAHRGIGDSPLHF.

The table lists this clonotype with a few counts. The V and J genes are TRBV10-3 and TRBJ1-2; TRBD1 matches 8 bases. Germline V gene lookup returns CDR1 ENHRY and CDR2 SYGVKD. CDR3 length equals 11 residues. The trim removed 10 bases at V and 8 bases at J, leaving 6 bases unmatched. The CDR3 DNA is TGTGCCACCGGGGACAGGCGCGGCTACACCTTC. It yields the protein CATGDRRGYTF.

This rearrangement joins TRBV5-1 to TRBJ1-2, with D possibly matching TRBD1 (6 bases). In germline, CDR1 is SGHRS, CDR2 YFSETQ. The V and J ends lost 4 bases and 4 bases respectively, with 14 bases between them. This CDR3 is 14 amino acids long. In nucleotides, the CDR3 is TGCGCCAGCAGCGTAAATGGACAGAGCTATGGCTACACCTTC. Protein: CASSVNGQSYGYTF.

The J gene is TRBJ2-7, the V gene TRBV20-1; TRBD1 is a possible D gene (6 bases). Trimming pared 4 bases from V and 0 bases from J, leaving 16 bases between. Per germline, CDR1 DFQATT and CDR2 SNEGSKA (reference sequence). This CDR3 is built from 15 residues. The CDR3 DNA reads as TGCAGTGCTACCAGCCTGGACAGTTTCTCCTACGAGCAGTACTTC. Its translation is CSATSLDSFSYEQYF.

The chain links TRBV20-1 to TRBJ1-5; tentative D call: TRBD1 (6 bases). CDR3 length: 14 amino acids. In germline, CDR1 is DFQATT, CDR2 SNEGSKA (reference sequence). Trimming removed 5 bases at V and 2 bases at J, with 13 bases between. The CDR3 DNA follows: TGCAGTGCTTACAGGGATTCCGGCAATCAGCCCCAGCATTTT. Translated, it gives CSAYRDSGNQPQHF.

This clonotype was observed a handful of times. The chain employs TRBV11-2 and TRBJ2-1; D may be TRBD1 (6 bases). CDR1 and CDR2 from the germline V gene are SGHAT and FQNNGV. CDR3 length: 15 residues. V lost 4 bases and J lost 2, with 12 bases in between. Here the CDR3 DNA reads TGTGCCAGCAGCTCATACAGGGTCACCTACAATGAGCAGTTCTTC. Its translation is CASSSYRVTYNEQFF.

This clonotype was detected only a few times. The rearrangement joins TRBV7-9 to TRBJ2-5; 8 bases align to TRBD1. The J segment lost 1 base and the V segment lost 6 bases, leaving 4 bases of the junction unmatched. CDR3 size: 14 residues. Germline V gives CDR1 SEHNR, CDR2 FQNEAQ (reference sequence). DNA for the CDR3: TGTGCCAGCAGATCTACAGGGGGCCAAGAGACCCAGTACTTC. It yields the protein CASRSTGGQETQYF.

The V and J genes are TRBV7-2 and TRBJ1-1; possibly TRBD1 for D (6 bases). There are 15 residues in the CDR3. Germline-derived CDR1 and CDR2 are SGHTA and FQGNSA. Trimming stripped 4 bases from V and 0 bases from J, with 12 bases between. The CDR3 coding sequence is TGTGCCAGCAGCTCGTCCGGGACATTGAACACTGAAGCTTTCTTT. This gives the protein CASSSSGTLNTEAFF.

This clonotype was seen a few times. The gene calls are TRBV12-3 or TRBV12-4 and TRBJ2-7; D possibly corresponds to TRBD2 (6 bases). The CDR3 contains 12 residues. Trimming pared 9 bases from V and 2 bases from J, leaving 11 bases between. CDR3 bases: TGTGCCAGTGGGAGGACCCCCTACGAGCAGTACTTC. Its protein is CASGRTPYEQYF.

Many counts were recorded for this clonotype. The J gene is TRBJ2-7, the V gene TRBV3-1; 9 bases fit TRBD1. CDR3 length: 14 amino acids. V gave up 2 bases and J gave up 4 bases; unmatched junction bases: 3. The germline gives CDR1 LGHDT, CDR2 YNNKEL (reference sequence). CDR3 coding DNA: TGTGCCAGCAGCCAATCGACAGGGGGATACGAGCAGTACTTC. It yields the protein CASSQSTGGYEQYF.

V is TRBV30 and J is TRBJ2-7, with D possibly being TRBD1 (6 bases). Germline loops: CDR1 GTSNPN, CDR2 SVGIG (reference sequence). Trimming took off 1 base at V and 3 bases at J, with 7 bases between the two ends. There are 12 residues in the CDR3. The CDR3 sequence: CAWSAGVYEQYF. The CDR3 nucleotides read TGTGCCTGGAGTGCAGGGGTCTACGAGCAGTACTTC.

J is TRBJ1-2 and V is TRBV7-2, with TRBD1 identical over 7 bases. The germline gives CDR1 SGHTA, CDR2 FQGNSA. This CDR3 is built from 17 residues. V lost 0 bases, J lost 10 bases, and 17 bases stayed unmatched. The CDR3 loop reads CASSLAGTVALIGDYTF. Written as DNA, the CDR3 is TGTGCCAGCAGCTTAGCCGGGACAGTGGCCTTGATAGGGGACTACACCTTC. Looking up the rest from reference TRBV7-2 and TRBJ1-2 gives the full variable domain: GAGVSQSPSNKVTEKGKDVELRCDPISGHTALYWYRQSLGQGLEFLIYFQGNSAPDKSGLPSDRFSAERTGGSVSTLTIQRTQQEDSAVYLCASSLAGTVALIGDYTFGSGTRLTVV.

This clonotype was seen a handful of times. The chain uses TRBV6-2 or TRBV6-3 and TRBJ2-3, with a weak D call TRBD2 (6 bases). V lost 6 bases and J lost 4, with 23 bases in between. Germline V CDR1 and CDR2: MNHEY, SVGEGT. The CDR3 has 17 residues. CDR3 region: CASRHGTAPVWADTQYF. CDR3 coding DNA: TGTGCCAGCAGGCATGGGACTGCCCCTGTTTGGGCAGATACGCAGTATTTT.

This clonotype was seen at least ten times. The chain is built from TRBV6-2 or TRBV6-3 and TRBJ1-5, with D perhaps matching TRBD1 (6 bases). V was trimmed by 5 bases and J by 6 bases, leaving 14 bases between them. This CDR3 is 14 amino acids long. The V gene's germline CDR1 is MNHEY and CDR2 SVGEGT. CDR3 DNA sequence: TGTGCCAGCAGTGTCAGGGGAGGGGCTCAGCCCCAGCATTTT. It specifies CASSVRGGAQPQHF.